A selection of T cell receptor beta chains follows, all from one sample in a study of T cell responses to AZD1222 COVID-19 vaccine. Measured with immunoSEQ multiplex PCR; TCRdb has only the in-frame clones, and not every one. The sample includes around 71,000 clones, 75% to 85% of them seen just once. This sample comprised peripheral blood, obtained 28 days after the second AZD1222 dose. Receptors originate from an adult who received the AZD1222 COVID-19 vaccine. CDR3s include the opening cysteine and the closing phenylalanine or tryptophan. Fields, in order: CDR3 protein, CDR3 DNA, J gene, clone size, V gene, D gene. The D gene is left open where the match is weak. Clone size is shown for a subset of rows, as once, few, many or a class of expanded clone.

CDR3aa: CASSYSIRFYGYTF; CDR3nt: TGTGCCAGCAGTTACTCGATAAGATTCTATGGCTACACCTTC; j_gene: TRBJ1-2; abundance: few; v_gene: TRBV6-2/TRBV6-3; d_gene: .
CDR3aa: CASSLSVSGVEFNYGYTF; CDR3nt: TGTGCCAGCAGCTTATCGGTGTCGGGGGTTGAGTTTAACTATGGCTACACCTTC; j_gene: TRBJ1-2; abundance: few; v_gene: TRBV7-9; d_gene: .
CDR3aa: CASSESTPNTEAFF; CDR3nt: TGCGCCAGCAGTGAGTCGACACCGAACACTGAAGCTTTCTTT; j_gene: TRBJ1-1; abundance: .; v_gene: TRBV10-1; d_gene: .
CDR3aa: CASSKGMGADTQYF; CDR3nt: TGTGCCAGCAGCAAAGGTATGGGAGCAGATACGCAGTATTTT; j_gene: TRBJ2-3; abundance: .; v_gene: TRBV21-1; d_gene: .
CDR3aa: CASSELGLEGYEQYF; CDR3nt: TGTGCCAGCAGTGAACTGGGACTTGAGGGCTACGAGCAGTACTTC; j_gene: TRBJ2-7; abundance: .; v_gene: TRBV6-1; d_gene: .
CDR3aa: CASSLQDRGGNQPQHF; CDR3nt: TGTGCCAGCTCACTGCAGGACAGGGGAGGCAATCAGCCCCAGCATTTT; j_gene: TRBJ1-5; abundance: once; v_gene: TRBV18; d_gene: TRBD1
CDR3aa: CASSPGTGGNEKLFF; CDR3nt: TGCGCCAGCAGCCCCGGGACAGGTGGGAATGAAAAACTGTTTTTT; j_gene: TRBJ1-4; abundance: .; v_gene: TRBV5-1; d_gene: TRBD1
CDR3aa: CASSADRTSTDTQYF; CDR3nt: TGTGCCAGCAGCGCGGACAGGACTAGCACAGATACGCAGTATTTT; j_gene: TRBJ2-3; abundance: .; v_gene: TRBV7-9; d_gene: TRBD1
CDR3aa: CASSLEGLPQETQYF; CDR3nt: TGCGCCAGCAGCTTGGAGGGACTACCTCAAGAGACCCAGTACTTC; j_gene: TRBJ2-5; abundance: .; v_gene: TRBV5-1; d_gene: TRBD2
CDR3aa: CASSLGTWVGGEQFF; CDR3nt: TGTGCCAGCAGCCTCGGCACTTGGGTTGGGGGCGAGCAGTTCTTC; j_gene: TRBJ2-1; abundance: .; v_gene: TRBV14; d_gene: .
CDR3aa: CASSVGTENQPQHF; CDR3nt: TGTGCCAGTAGTGTCGGGACAGAAAATCAGCCCCAGCATTTT; j_gene: TRBJ1-5; abundance: .; v_gene: TRBV19; d_gene: TRBD1
CDR3aa: CASSYSRGRRDSPLHF; CDR3nt: TGTGCCAGCAGTTACTCCAGGGGGCGCCGTGATTCACCCCTCCACTTT; j_gene: TRBJ1-6; abundance: .; v_gene: TRBV6-5; d_gene: TRBD1
CDR3aa: CASSEGLAGGSTDTQYF; CDR3nt: TGTGCCAGCAGTGAGGGGCTAGCGGGGGGGAGCACAGATACGCAGTATTTT; j_gene: TRBJ2-3; abundance: .; v_gene: TRBV6-1; d_gene: TRBD2
CDR3aa: CASSLGTGESNQPQHF; CDR3nt: TGCGCCAGCAGCCTAGGGACAGGTGAGAGCAATCAGCCCCAGCATTTT; j_gene: TRBJ1-5; abundance: .; v_gene: TRBV5-1; d_gene: TRBD1
CDR3aa: CASSLGGYEQYF; CDR3nt: TGTGCCAGCAGTCTGGGGGGCTACGAGCAGTACTTC; j_gene: TRBJ2-7; abundance: few; v_gene: TRBV6-5; d_gene: .
CDR3aa: CASSFSGGQETQYF; CDR3nt: TGTGCCAGCAGCTTTAGCGGGGGACAAGAGACCCAGTACTTC; j_gene: TRBJ2-5; abundance: medium-sized; v_gene: TRBV13; d_gene: TRBD2
CDR3aa: CSARDSYEQYF; CDR3nt: TGCAGTGCTAGAGACTCGTACGAGCAGTACTTC; j_gene: TRBJ2-7; abundance: .; v_gene: TRBV20-1; d_gene: .
CDR3aa: CASSEPGGRNSPLHF; CDR3nt: TGTGCCAGCAGTGAACCAGGGGGTCGTAATTCACCCCTCCACTTT; j_gene: TRBJ1-6; abundance: .; v_gene: TRBV2; d_gene: TRBD1
CDR3aa: CASSFAHRNYEQYF; CDR3nt: TGCGCCAGCAGCTTTGCGCATCGCAACTACGAGCAGTACTTC; j_gene: TRBJ2-7; abundance: .; v_gene: TRBV5-1; d_gene: .
CDR3aa: CASSPGQGAANTIYF; CDR3nt: TGTGCCAGCTCACCCGGACAGGGGGCTGCAAACACCATATATTTT; j_gene: TRBJ1-3; abundance: .; v_gene: TRBV18; d_gene: TRBD1
CDR3aa: CASSPPVAGGNQPQHF; CDR3nt: TGTGCCAGCAGTCCTCCTGTTGCGGGCGGGAATCAGCCCCAGCATTTT; j_gene: TRBJ1-5; abundance: .; v_gene: TRBV2; d_gene: .
CDR3aa: CASSRDGGETQYF; CDR3nt: TGTGCCAGCTCTCGGGACGGAGGGGAGACCCAGTACTTC; j_gene: TRBJ2-5; abundance: once; v_gene: TRBV18; d_gene: .
CDR3aa: CASSTPGGLNTEAFF; CDR3nt: TGTGCCAGCAGCACTCCAGGGGGTCTGAACACTGAAGCTTTCTTT; j_gene: TRBJ1-1; abundance: .; v_gene: TRBV7-9; d_gene: TRBD1
CDR3aa: CASSLSPRGVEAFF; CDR3nt: TGTGCCAGCAGCTTATCTCCGAGGGGGGTTGAAGCTTTCTTT; j_gene: TRBJ1-1; abundance: few; v_gene: TRBV7-9; d_gene: .
CDR3aa: CASSLGNEQFF; CDR3nt: TGTGCCAGCAGTTTAGGGAATGAGCAGTTCTTC; j_gene: TRBJ2-1; abundance: few; v_gene: TRBV27; d_gene: .
CDR3aa: CASKEGPDYGYTF; CDR3nt: TGTGCCAGCAAAGAGGGCCCAGACTATGGCTACACCTTC; j_gene: TRBJ1-2; abundance: .; v_gene: TRBV3-1/TRBV3-2; d_gene: .
CDR3aa: CASSSAPRPVDEQFF; CDR3nt: TGTGCCAGCAGCTCCGCACCCCGACCGGTGGATGAGCAGTTCTTC; j_gene: TRBJ2-1; abundance: .; v_gene: TRBV11-3; d_gene: .